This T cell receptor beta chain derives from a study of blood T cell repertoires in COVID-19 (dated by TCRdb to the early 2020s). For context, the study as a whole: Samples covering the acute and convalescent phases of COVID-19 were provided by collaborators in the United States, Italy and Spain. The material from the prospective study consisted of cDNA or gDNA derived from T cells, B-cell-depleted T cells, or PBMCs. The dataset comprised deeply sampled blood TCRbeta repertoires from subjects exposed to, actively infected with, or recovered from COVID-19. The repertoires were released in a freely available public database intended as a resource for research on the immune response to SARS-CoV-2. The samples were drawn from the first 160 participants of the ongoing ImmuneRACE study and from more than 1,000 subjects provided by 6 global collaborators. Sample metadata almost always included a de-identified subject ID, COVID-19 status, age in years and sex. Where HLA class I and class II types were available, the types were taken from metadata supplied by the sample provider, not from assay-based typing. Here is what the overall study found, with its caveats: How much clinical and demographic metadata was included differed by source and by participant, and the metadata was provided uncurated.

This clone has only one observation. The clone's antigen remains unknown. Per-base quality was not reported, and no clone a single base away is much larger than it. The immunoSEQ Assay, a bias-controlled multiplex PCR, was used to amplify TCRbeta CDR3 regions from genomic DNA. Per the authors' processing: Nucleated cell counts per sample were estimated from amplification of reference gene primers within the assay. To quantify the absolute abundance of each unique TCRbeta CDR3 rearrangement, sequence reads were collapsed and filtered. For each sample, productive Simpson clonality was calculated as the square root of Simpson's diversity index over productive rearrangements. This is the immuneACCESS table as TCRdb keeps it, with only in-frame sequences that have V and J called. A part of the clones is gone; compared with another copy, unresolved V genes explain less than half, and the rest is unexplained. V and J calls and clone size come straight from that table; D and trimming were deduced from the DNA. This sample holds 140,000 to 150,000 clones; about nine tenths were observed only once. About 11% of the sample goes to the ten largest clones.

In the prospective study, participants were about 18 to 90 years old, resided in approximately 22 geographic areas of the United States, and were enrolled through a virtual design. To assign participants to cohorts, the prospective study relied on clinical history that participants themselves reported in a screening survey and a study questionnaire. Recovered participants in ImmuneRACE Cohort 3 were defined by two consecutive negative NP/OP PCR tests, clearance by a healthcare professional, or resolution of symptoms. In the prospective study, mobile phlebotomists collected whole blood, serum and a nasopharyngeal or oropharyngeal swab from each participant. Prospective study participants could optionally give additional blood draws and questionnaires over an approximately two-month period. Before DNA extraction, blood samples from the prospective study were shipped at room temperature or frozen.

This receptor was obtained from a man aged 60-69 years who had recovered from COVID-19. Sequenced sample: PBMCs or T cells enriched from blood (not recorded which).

The DNA sequence follows: TGTGCCAGCAGCCATCCGGGACAGGGAGGTTTCATTCAGTACTTC. This encodes CASSHPGQGGFIQYF. Here the chain combines TRBV3-1 (or the pseudogene TRBV3-2) and TRBJ2-4, with 9 bases matching TRBD1. V is trimmed back by 3 bases and J by 9 bases, and the junction contains 9 bases that no gene match accounts for. The germline V gene (reference sequence) gives CDR1 as LGHDT and CDR2 as YNNKEL. The CDR3 holds 15 amino acids from the cysteine to the phenylalanine. Left in the record is the CDR3 DNA by itself, 45 bases read in frame from the first base.